The clone carrying this TCR beta chain was counted between two and nine times. The sample is drawn from a study of shared clonotypes between healthy human individuals. Deletions cut 2 bases from V and 2 bases from J, with 13 bases between. There are 15 residues in the CDR3. Germline CDR1 is MNHNS and CDR2 is SASEGT. Assay used: immunoSEQ multiplex PCR; TCRdb lists only in-frame clones, some missing. The data show around 340,000 clones, roughly 80% seen once. The genes are TRBV6-1 and TRBJ2-7; D is uncertain. The sequencing input was memory CD4+ T cells sorted from blood. Subset described: CD45RA-negative fraction. The sequence derives from a man younger than 45 in good health. CDR3 in amino acids: CASSESAPIPYEQYF. The CDR3 DNA is TGTGCCAGCAGTGAATCGGCACCTATCCCCTACGAGCAGTACTTC.